One and the same sample provided the 21 T cell receptor beta chains below, sequenced in a study of cytomegalovirus exposure and HLA in healthy donors. Amplification used 60 Vbeta primers and 13 Jbeta primers. Method: immunoSEQ multiplex PCR; TCRdb's copy keeps in-frame clones and lacks some. The sample includes roughly 130,000 clones, roughly 75% of them seen just once. The specimen sequenced was PBMCs. The receptors derive from a man under 40 in good health and CMV-seronegative.

The V and J genes are TRBV6-5 and TRBJ1-2, with TRBD1 matching over 7 bases. CDR1 and CDR2 from the germline V gene are MNHEY and SVGAGI. V was clipped by 6 bases and J by 8 bases; unmatched bases: 9. The CDR3 is 13 amino acids. CDR3 DNA sequence: TGTGCCAGCAGAAATACCGGGACAGCCGGCTACACCTTC. Residues: CASRNTGTAGYTF.

The J gene is TRBJ2-7, the V gene TRBV18; 7 positions match TRBD1. This CDR3 region has 17 residues. J lost 7 bases, V lost 2 bases, and 17 bases had no gene match. The germline V gene encodes CDR1 KGHSH and CDR2 LQKENI. The CDR3 reads CASSPILQRPQGSEQYF. CDR3 DNA sequence: TGTGCCAGCTCACCAATTCTACAGCGGCCACAGGGGTCGGAGCAGTACTTC.

The V gene is TRBV6-6, the J gene TRBJ1-5; possible D gene TRBD1, 6 bases. The germline V and J ends were trimmed by 5 bases and 1 base, with 9 bases remaining between them. This CDR3 has 14 residues. Germline V gives CDR1 MNHNY, CDR2 SVGAGI (reference sequence). The CDR3 sequence is CASSRGQSNQPQHF. Written as DNA, the CDR3 is TGTGCCAGCAGTCGAGGACAGAGCAATCAGCCCCAGCATTTT.

V and J are TRBV7-6 and TRBJ1-2; 7 bases match TRBD1. J gave up 8 bases and V 3 bases, and 6 bases lay outside the gene matches. The CDR3 sequence is 13 residues long. Germline CDR1 SGHVS, CDR2 FNYEAQ. The CDR3 here is CASSLGQGEGYTF. The CDR3 coding sequence is TGTGCCAGCAGCTTGGGCCAGGGGGAAGGCTACACCTTC.

V gene TRBV28 combines with J gene TRBJ2-7, with 8 nucleotides matching TRBD2. V gave up 6 bases and J gave up 6 bases; unmatched junction bases: 7. CDR1 and CDR2 (germline): MDHEN, SYDVKM. CDR3 size: 13 residues. CDR3: CASRREVGLEQYF. CDR3 DNA: TGTGCCAGCAGGCGGGAGGTCGGTCTCGAGCAGTACTTC. The full variable domain, completed using reference TRBV28 and TRBJ2-7, is DVKVTQSSRYLVKRTGEKVFLECVQDMDHENMFWYRQDPGLGLRLIYFSYDVKMKEKGDIPEGYSVSREKKERFSLILESASTNQTSMYLCASRREVGLEQYFGPGTRLTVT.

This rearrangement joins TRBV5-1 to TRBJ1-4; D perhaps matches TRBD1 (5 bases). CDR1 SGHRS and CDR2 YFSETQ come from the germline V gene. The ends were cut back, 0 bases at V and 5 bases at J, with 17 bases in the middle. The CDR3 extends over 17 amino acids. The CDR3 loop is CASSLEPEWGLNEKLFF. The CDR3 bases are TGCGCCAGCAGCTTGGAGCCTGAATGGGGCTTAAATGAAAAACTGTTTTTT.

J is TRBJ2-5 and V is TRBV2; possibly TRBD1 for D (6 bases). This CDR3 has 18 residues. V was pared by 3 bases and J by 5 bases, with 25 bases between. Germline-derived CDR1 and CDR2 are SNHLY and FYNNEI. CDR3 protein: CASSDPSLGQGAGETQYF. The CDR3 DNA reads as TGTGCCAGCAGTGATCCCAGCTTGGGACAAGGGGCTGGGGAGACCCAGTACTTC.

The rearrangement links TRBV7-9 to TRBJ2-5, with 8 bases that match TRBD1. Germline loops: CDR1 SEHNR, CDR2 FQNEAQ (reference sequence). The CDR3 is 15 amino acids. V lost 5 bases to trimming and J lost 5 bases; unmatched junction nucleotides: 10. The DNA of the CDR3 is TGTGCCAGCAGCCCCCCCGGACAGGGAAGGGAGACCCAGTACTTC. Residues: CASSPPGQGRETQYF.

Comment on this clone: At the DNA level, this CDR3 is encoded by other sequences in the same sample as well. The chain joins TRBV5-1 to TRBJ2-7, with 7 bases aligning to TRBD1. This CDR3 contains 13 residues. In germline, CDR1 is SGHRS, CDR2 YFSETQ. V lost 3 bases and J lost 2; bases outside the gene matches: 2. The CDR3, as DNA: TGCGCCAGCAGCTCAGGGACAGCCTACGAGCAGTACTTC. Protein: CASSSGTAYEQYF.

This chain joins TRBV28 and TRBJ1-5, with TRBD1 matching over 7 bases. The CDR3 is made up of 17 amino acids. Germline V lookup: CDR1 MDHEN, CDR2 SYDVKM. V shed 6 bases and J 1 base; nucleotides not matched to a gene: 12. The CDR3 nucleotides are TGTGCCAGCAGCAATGGACAGGAAGGGTCGAGCAATCAGCCCCAGCATTTT. Translating gives CASSNGQEGSSNQPQHF.

The chain links TRBV5-6 to TRBJ1-2; tentative D call: TRBD1 (5 bases). The CDR3 is made up of 13 amino acids. Germline loops: CDR1 SGHDT, CDR2 YYEEEE. V lost 0 bases and J lost 2, with 5 bases in between. In DNA, the CDR3 is TGTGCCAGCAGCTTGGGGGGCAACTATGGCTACACCTTC. Translated: CASSLGGNYGYTF.

The CDR3 sequence is CASSPDLNTEAFF. CDR3 DNA sequence: TGTGCCAGCTCACCGGACTTGAACACTGAAGCTTTCTTT. The chain joins TRBV18 to TRBJ1-1; D gene unclear. Between the trimmed V and J ends, which lost 3 bases and 0 bases, there was a span of 5 bases. Germline loops: CDR1 KGHSH, CDR2 LQKENI. The CDR3 totals 13 residues. The full variable domain, in which reference TRBV18 and TRBJ1-1 provide the parts outside the CDR3, is NAGVMQNPRHLVRRRGQEARLRCSPMKGHSHVYWYRQLPEEGLKFMVYLQKENIIDESGMPKERFSAEFPKEGPSILRIQQVVRGDSAAYFCASSPDLNTEAFFGQGTRLTVV.

The chain combines TRBV4-2 with TRBJ2-7, with TRBD1 as a possible D gene (5 bases). CDR3 length: 16 residues. In germline, CDR1 is LGHNA, CDR2 YNFKEQ. V was clipped by 0 bases and J by 4 bases, with 16 bases between them. CDR3 amino acids: CASSQEVGQAKYEQYF. The CDR3 bases are TGTGCCAGCAGCCAAGAGGTGGGGCAGGCGAAGTACGAGCAGTACTTC.

The V and J genes are TRBV5-1 and TRBJ1-1; D not resolved. V was shortened by 4 bases and J by 1 base, with 11 bases between the two germline ends. Looked up from germline, CDR1 is SGHRS and CDR2 is YFSETQ. The CDR3 spans 14 residues. CDR3 sequence: CASSRGMGNTEAFF. CDR3 DNA: TGCGCCAGCAGCCGCGGTATGGGGAACACTGAAGCTTTCTTT.

The V call is TRBV27, the J call TRBJ2-7; 8 bases are a match to TRBD1. With 6 bases clipped from V and 3 bases from J, the junction kept 10 bases outside the gene matches. Germline values: CDR1 MNHEY, CDR2 SMNVEV (reference sequence). This CDR3 is built from 15 residues. The CDR3 sequence is CASRRGGQVFYEQYF. CDR3 sequence (DNA): TGTGCCAGCAGACGAGGGGGACAGGTTTTCTACGAGCAGTACTTC.

V usage is TRBV13 and J usage is TRBJ1-4, with TRBD1 as a possible D gene (5 bases). This CDR3 has 12 residues. V was trimmed by 5 bases and J by 7 bases, leaving 8 bases between them. Germline assignment: CDR1 PRHDT and CDR2 FYEKMQ (reference sequence). CDR3 amino acids: CASSPTVEKLFF. The CDR3 coding sequence is TGTGCCAGCAGCCCGACAGTTGAAAAACTGTTTTTT.

The rearrangement links TRBV9 to TRBJ1-2; D may be TRBD1 (5 bases). Trimming shortened V by 0 bases and J by 6 bases, and 15 bases separated the two germline ends. Germline CDR1 is SGDLS and CDR2 is YYNGEE. The CDR3 is 15 residues long. The CDR3 protein is CASSVEGRRGDGYTF. CDR3 in DNA: TGTGCCAGCAGCGTAGAAGGGCGGAGGGGTGATGGCTACACCTTC.

The chain combines TRBV29-1 with TRBJ2-5, with 7 bases lining up with TRBD1. Germline V CDR1 and CDR2: SQVTM, ANQGSEA. V was clipped by 7 bases and J by 4 bases; unmatched bases: 9. This CDR3 has 13 amino acids. In DNA form, the CDR3 reads TGCAGCGGGGACAGAGGGGTCGGAGAGACCCAGTACTTC. Its translation is CSGDRGVGETQYF.

V usage is TRBV5-8 and J usage is TRBJ2-1; the D is unclear. Trimming removed 7 bases at V and 6 bases at J, with 20 bases between. Per the germline V gene, CDR1 is SGHTS and CDR2 is YDEGEE. The CDR3 is 15 residues long. The CDR3 loop is CASLLVPMIVNEQFF. The CDR3 coding sequence is TGTGCCAGCCTCCTTGTACCCATGATAGTCAATGAGCAGTTCTTC.

On this clone itself: Within the sample, other DNA sequences also encode this same CDR3. The chain carries TRBV28 and TRBJ2-7; no clear D. Per germline, CDR1 MDHEN and CDR2 SYDVKM. Trimming pared 1 base from V and 5 bases from J, leaving 9 bases between. There are 13 residues in the CDR3. Here the CDR3 DNA reads TGTGCCAGCAGTTTATCCGGCCGGGACGAGCAGTACTTC. Translated: CASSLSGRDEQYF.

The chain links TRBV18 to TRBJ1-1; 9 positions match TRBD1. Germline V CDR1 and CDR2: KGHSH, LQKENI. V shed 3 bases, J shed 6 bases, and the junction held 8 bases outside the gene matches. The CDR3 has 15 residues. As DNA, the CDR3 is TGTGCCAGCTCACCCTACCACAGGGGGCTACCTGAAGCTTTCTTT. Residues: CASSPYHRGLPEAFF.